The 26 T cell receptor beta chains presented below share a single source sample, sequenced in a study of technical replicates of blood from several donors. Here immunoSEQ multiplex PCR was the method, and the copy in TCRdb shows in-frame clones only, minus some. The sample holds roughly 74,000 clones, around 90% seen once. The sample comprised T cells isolated from PBMCs. The receptors were gathered from a human donor in good health.

V and J are TRBV7-3 and TRBJ2-7, with 8 bases matching TRBD2. The germline V gene encodes CDR1 SGHTA and CDR2 FQGTGA. The CDR3 is 15 amino acids. The J segment lost 3 bases and the V segment lost 2 bases, leaving 6 bases of the junction unmatched. CDR3 DNA: TGTGCCAGCAGCTTACAGGGACTAGGAGGCTACGAGCAGTACTTC. Amino acids: CASSLQGLGGYEQYF.

The rearrangement links TRBV29-1 to TRBJ2-7; 7 bases agree with TRBD1. After removal of 2 bases from V and 3 bases from J, the junction contained 4 bases not matched to a gene. This CDR3 has 13 amino acids. The germline CDR1 and CDR2 sequences are SQVTM and ANQGSEA. This CDR3 reads CSVEYTGVYEQYF. CDR3 in DNA: TGCAGCGTTGAATACACAGGGGTCTACGAGCAGTACTTC.

This chain connects TRBV29-1 to TRBJ1-5, with a possible D match to TRBD1 (5 bases). V lost 4 bases and J 6 bases, leaving 13 bases between the germline ends. In germline, CDR1 is SQVTM, CDR2 ANQGSEA. The CDR3 totals 13 residues. CDR3 in DNA: TGCAGCGTTGGAGGAGGGGCGAGTCAGCCCCAGCATTTT. As protein: CSVGGGASQPQHF.

J is TRBJ2-6 and V is TRBV6-6, with D unresolved. This CDR3 is built from 15 residues. The ends were cut back, 4 bases at V and 3 bases at J, with 10 bases in the middle. The V gene's germline CDR1 is MNHNY and CDR2 SVGAGI (reference sequence). The CDR3 sequence: CASSLRAVGANVLTF. The CDR3 nucleotides read TGTGCCAGCAGTTTGAGAGCTGTTGGGGCCAACGTCCTGACTTTC.

V is TRBV21-1 and J is TRBJ2-1; the table names TRBD2, a call not compared with the DNA. TRBV21-1 is shown as a pseudogene. The CDR3 loop spans 18 amino acids. Written as DNA, the CDR3 is TGTGCCAGCAGCGCGACTAGCGGGATAAGGAGCTCCTACAATGAGCAGTTCTTC. Translated: CASSATSGIRSSYNEQFF.

The chain uses TRBV6-5 and TRBJ2-1, with 11 bases matching TRBD2. The V gene end was trimmed by 4 bases and the J gene end by 0 bases; junction bases not matched to a gene: 2. Germline CDR1 is MNHEY and CDR2 is SVGAGI. The CDR3 is 16 amino acids. CDR3 in DNA: TGTGCCAGCAGTTTCACTAGCGGGAGCTCCTACAATGAGCAGTTCTTC. Protein sequence: CASSFTSGSSYNEQFF.

The V gene is TRBV11-2, the J gene TRBJ2-1; 7 bases fit TRBD1. The CDR3 sequence is 16 residues long. V trimming: 7 bases; J trimming: 1 base; junction bases outside the gene matches: 10. Germline CDR1 and CDR2: SGHAT and FQNNGV. CDR3 coding DNA: TGTGCCAGCACCAGCAGTGTGACAGGGTCCTACAATGAGCAGTTCTTC. As protein: CASTSSVTGSYNEQFF.

The V call is TRBV5-1, the J call TRBJ2-7, with D tentatively TRBD1 (5 bases). The CDR3 runs 14 residues. The V end lost 4 bases, the J end lost 3 bases, and 14 bases lay between the germline ends. CDR1 is SGHRS, CDR2 YFSETQ, per germline. Here the CDR3 reads CASSVTGFSYEQYF. The CDR3 nucleotides read TGCGCCAGCAGCGTAACAGGCTTTAGCTACGAGCAGTACTTC.

This CDR3 is CAISESGAGVRGYEQYF. The CDR3 nucleotides are TGTGCCATCAGTGAGTCTGGTGCGGGAGTTAGGGGCTACGAGCAGTACTTC. V and J are TRBV10-3 and TRBJ2-7; 7 nucleotides match TRBD2. CDR3 length equals 17 residues. Losses at the gene ends were 0 bases for V and 3 bases for J; bases not matched to a gene: 11. The germline V gene encodes CDR1 ENHRY and CDR2 SYGVKD.

The chain combines TRBV7-9 with TRBJ2-1; D is perhaps TRBD2 (6 bases). The CDR3 is made up of 15 amino acids. V was pared by 1 base and J by 8 bases, with 15 bases between. Germline CDR1 SEHNR, CDR2 FQNEAQ (reference sequence). CDR3 nucleotides: TGTGCCAGCAGCTTAGTCGGGAGATTTGTAGATGAGCAGTTCTTC. Translating it yields CASSLVGRFVDEQFF. The variable domain in full, with the rest retrieved from reference TRBV7-9 and TRBJ2-1, is DTGVSQNPRHKITKRGQNVTFRCDPISEHNRLYWYRQTLGQGPEFLTYFQNEAQLEKSRLLSDRFSAERPKGSFSTLEIQRTEQGDSAMYLCASSLVGRFVDEQFFGPGTRLTVL.

The chain has TRBV7-9 and TRBJ2-5; TRBD1 agrees at 9 bases. The germline CDR1 and CDR2 sequences are SEHNR and FQNEAQ (reference sequence). J was trimmed by 2 bases and V by 7 bases; bases with no gene match: 11. This CDR3 is 16 amino acids long. The CDR3 coding sequence is TGTGCCAGCACCCCAGTTTGGACAGGGGCACAAGAGACCCAGTACTTC. Protein product: CASTPVWTGAQETQYF.

This sequence joins TRBV4-2 and TRBJ2-7, with unresolved D. V was cut by 3 bases and J by 4 bases, with 10 bases left in between. Germline V gives CDR1 LGHNA, CDR2 YNFKEQ. The CDR3 is 13 amino acids. CDR3 in amino acids: CASSHDTKYEQYF. DNA of the CDR3: TGTGCCAGCAGCCACGACACAAAGTACGAGCAGTACTTC.

This sequence joins TRBV27 and TRBJ1-5; 8 nucleotides agree with TRBD1. The CDR3 is made up of 12 amino acids. From germline, CDR1 is MNHEY and CDR2 SMNVEV (reference sequence). The J segment lost 6 bases and the V segment lost 10 bases, leaving 5 bases of the junction unmatched. CDR3 loop: CATRGPGQPQHF. In nucleotides, the CDR3 is TGTGCCACCAGGGGGCCGGGTCAGCCCCAGCATTTT.

This chain connects TRBV30 to TRBJ2-3; 8 bases fit TRBD1. With 0 bases clipped from V and 7 bases from J, the junction kept 9 bases outside the gene matches. Germline V CDR1 and CDR2: GTSNPN, SVGIG (reference sequence). The CDR3 length is 15 residues. The CDR3 protein is CAWSVGAGGLNTQYF. CDR3 DNA sequence: TGTGCCTGGAGTGTAGGGGCAGGGGGCTTAAATACGCAGTATTTT.

This clone was recorded a few times. The chain couples TRBV2 to TRBJ1-1; D uncertain. CDR1 is SNHLY, CDR2 FYNNEI, per germline. The CDR3 contains 14 residues. V gave up 7 bases and J gave up 4 bases, with 16 bases separating them. The CDR3 nucleotides read TGTGCCAGCACCCCCCGGTTATCCGGCACTGAAGCTTTCTTT. It translates to CASTPRLSGTEAFF.

The CDR3 region has the DNA TGTGCCAGCAGCTTAACTCAGGGATTCACCGGGGAGCTGTTTTTT. This codes for CASSLTQGFTGELFF. This chain connects TRBV7-3 to TRBJ2-2, with a tentative D call TRBD1 (5 bases). The germline V gene has CDR1 SGHTA and CDR2 FQGTGA. The CDR3 spans 15 residues. V lost 0 bases and J lost 4, with 9 bases in between.

In this sample, this clone turned up once. V is TRBV14 and J is TRBJ2-3, with TRBD1 matching over 8 bases. V trimming: 3 bases; J trimming: 6 bases; junction bases outside the gene matches: 5. Per germline, CDR1 SGHDN and CDR2 FVKESK. This CDR3 contains 14 residues. The CDR3 protein is CASSHDGQGDTQYF. The CDR3 nucleotides read TGTGCCAGCAGCCATGATGGACAGGGCGATACGCAGTATTTT. Full variable domain (rest looked up from reference TRBV14 and TRBJ2-3): EAGVTQFPSHSVIEKGQTVTLRCDPISGHDNLYWYRRVMGKEIKFLLHFVKESKQDESGMPNNRFLAERTGGTYSTLKVQPAELEDSGVYFCASSHDGQGDTQYFGPGTRLTVL.

The chain joins TRBV11-3 to TRBJ2-3; unclear D gene. Germline values: CDR1 SGHNT, CDR2 YENEEA. This CDR3 comprises 16 residues. V gave up 1 base and J gave up 2 bases, with 13 bases separating them. The chain's CDR3 is CASSLALAGYTDTQYF. The CDR3 DNA is TGTGCCAGCAGCTTAGCCTTGGCAGGATACACAGATACGCAGTATTTT.

About this clone: The junction and the germline gene differ at one end; a read error may be behind it. The chain uses TRBV7-7 and TRBJ2-5, with a weak D call TRBD2 (6 bases). CDR3 length equals 14 residues. Germline V gene sequence: CDR1 SSHAT, CDR2 FNYEAQ (reference sequence). CDR3 residues: CASSFRDFQETQYF. The CDR3 coding sequence is TGTGCTAGCAGCTTCCGGGACTTCCAAGAGACCCAGTACTTC.

The chain has TRBV10-2 and TRBJ1-4; D is perhaps TRBD1 (6 bases). Germline values: CDR1 WSHSY, CDR2 SAAADI. Trimming left V 3 bases short and J 0 bases short, with 8 bases between. The length of the CDR3 is 15 residues. This CDR3 is CASSDQGTTNEKLFF. The CDR3 nucleotides read TGCGCCAGCAGTGATCAGGGGACAACTAATGAAAAACTGTTTTTT.

Comments on this clone: One end of the junction does not line up with germline, which may come from a read error. The chain joins TRBV4-3 to TRBJ2-5; D remains unclear. CDR3 length: 12 amino acids. Looked up from germline, CDR1 is LGHNA and CDR2 is YSLEER. CDR3 in amino acids: CASSKDEETQYF. The CDR3 DNA is TGCGCCAGCAGCAAAGACGAGGAGACCCAGTACTTC.

The chain has TRBV27 and TRBJ1-1; tentative D call: TRBD1 (5 bases). V was cut by 2 bases and J by 4 bases, with 11 bases left in between. Germline V lookup: CDR1 MNHEY, CDR2 SMNVEV (reference sequence). The CDR3 spans 14 residues. The CDR3 region has the DNA TGTGCCAGCAGTTTAGCAGGGAGGGCCACTGAAGCTTTCTTT. Amino acids: CASSLAGRATEAFF.

V is TRBV9 and J is TRBJ2-1; a weak D match, TRBD1 (7 bases). The CDR3 is 14 residues long. Trimming pared 2 bases from V and 7 bases from J, leaving 13 bases between. Germline loops: CDR1 SGDLS, CDR2 YYNGEE. The CDR3 region has the DNA TGTGCCAGCAGCGTCCAGGGGGAGGATAATGAGCAGTTCTTC. This gives the protein CASSVQGEDNEQFF.

The chain is built from TRBV7-3 and TRBJ2-3, with D possibly being TRBD2 (6 bases). V was shortened by 5 bases and J by 2 bases, with 8 bases between the two germline ends. The CDR3 consists of 13 residues. The germline CDR1 and CDR2 sequences are SGHTA and FQGTGA. The CDR3 loop reads CASSLAYTDTQYF. CDR3 bases: TGTGCCAGCAGCCTAGCGTACACAGATACGCAGTATTTT.

The rearrangement links TRBV20-1 to TRBJ2-5, with D tentatively TRBD2 (5 bases). The CDR3 has 11 residues. Trimming took 8 bases from V and 5 from J, leaving 12 bases between them. The germline CDR1 and CDR2 sequences are DFQATT and SNEGSKA (reference sequence). CDR3 coding DNA: TGCAGTTCTCCGGGATACGAGACCCAGTACTTC. Its translation is CSSPGYETQYF.

The chain is built from TRBV5-1 and TRBJ1-2; D not resolved. The CDR3 is 12 amino acids. Germline loops: CDR1 SGHRS, CDR2 YFSETQ. Trimming took 0 bases from V and 12 from J, leaving 12 bases between them. The CDR3 nucleotides are TGCGCCAGCAGCTTGGCCGGGAGGGATAACACCTTC. This translates into CASSLAGRDNTF.